These 22 T cell receptor beta chains were all obtained from the same sample, sequenced in a study of T cell responses to AZD1222 COVID-19 vaccine. The data were produced by immunoSEQ multiplex PCR, yet TCRdb's version contains in-frame clones alone and is incomplete. The sample carries approximately 130,000 clones, 85% to 90% recorded once. Sequencing used peripheral blood, obtained on day 0 of MenACWY control vaccination. These receptors all stem from an adult in good health.

The rearrangement joins TRBV9 to TRBJ2-7, with TRBD1 matching over 7 bases. Germline CDR1 SGDLS, CDR2 YYNGEE. The CDR3 contains 13 residues. Trimming at V came to 0 bases and at J to 7 bases, leaving 4 bases not matched to a gene. Here the CDR3 DNA reads TGTGCCAGCAGCGTAGAGGGGGCTCAGGAGCAGTACTTC. Translating gives CASSVEGAQEQYF. Full variable domain (remainder filled in from reference TRBV9 and TRBJ2-7): DSGVTQTPKHLITATGQRVTLRCSPRSGDLSVYWYQQSLDQGLQFLIQYYNGEERAKGNILERFSAQQFPDLHSELNLSSLELGDSALYFCASSVEGAQEQYFGPGTRLTVT.

V gene TRBV3-1 (or the pseudogene TRBV3-2) combines with J gene TRBJ2-3; 8 nucleotides align to TRBD2. This CDR3 has 16 residues. The junction had 13 bases not matched to a gene; V was cut back by 4 bases and J by 7 bases. Per germline, CDR1 LGHDT and CDR2 YNNKEL (reference sequence). CDR3 in amino acids: CASSPGGGGATYTQYF. The CDR3 DNA reads TGTGCCAGCAGCCCCGGGGGGGGAGGGGCCACGTATACGCAGTATTTT.

The V call is TRBV19, the J call TRBJ2-1; TRBD1 agrees at 11 bases. Trimming cost V 2 bases and J 6 bases; bases outside gene matches: 9. The CDR3 covers 17 residues. The germline V gene has CDR1 LNHDA and CDR2 SQIVND (reference sequence). CDR3 bases: TGTGCCAGTAGTATACTCACCGGGACAGGGGGTTTCAATGAGCAGTTCTTC. It codes for CASSILTGTGGFNEQFF. The whole variable domain, remainder taken from reference TRBV19 and TRBJ2-1, is DGGITQSPKYLFRKEGQNVTLSCEQNLNHDAMYWYRQDPGQGLRLIYYSQIVNDFQKGDIAEGYSVSREKKESFPLTVTSAQKNPTAFYLCASSILTGTGGFNEQFFGPGTRLTVL.

The chain carries TRBV29-1 and TRBJ2-3; the D is unclear. The CDR3 has 11 residues. Trimming removed 3 bases at V and 5 bases at J, with 6 bases between. Germline V gives CDR1 SQVTM, CDR2 ANQGSEA. The CDR3 reads CSVDSGDTQYF. In nucleotides, the CDR3 is TGCAGCGTTGACTCGGGAGATACGCAGTATTTT.

The rearrangement joins TRBV5-4 to TRBJ2-3, with 13 nucleotides matching TRBD2. Germline values: CDR1 SGHNT, CDR2 YYREEE (reference sequence). Trimming removed 0 bases from V and 3 bases from J; junction bases left unmatched: 7. This CDR3 spans 18 amino acids. The DNA of the CDR3 is TGTGCCAGCAGCTTGGGGCCGGGACTAGCGGGAACGACAGATACGCAGTATTTT. This translates into CASSLGPGLAGTTDTQYF.

The V gene is TRBV30, the J gene TRBJ1-2; tentatively, D is TRBD1 (5 bases). V lost 2 bases, J lost 9 bases, and 10 bases lay in between. This CDR3 region has 11 residues. The germline CDR1 and CDR2 sequences are GTSNPN and SVGIG (reference sequence). The CDR3 DNA is TGTGCCTGGAGTACAGGAGAAAGCTACACCTTC. This translates into CAWSTGESYTF.

The rearrangement uses TRBV11-3 and TRBJ2-1, with D tentatively TRBD2 (6 bases). From germline, CDR1 is SGHNT and CDR2 YENEEA. The V end was cut by 3 bases, the J end by 4 bases, with 10 bases between. The CDR3 contains 14 residues. The CDR3 protein is CASSLAGRYNEQFF. The CDR3 bases are TGTGCCAGCAGCTTGGCGGGACGGTACAATGAGCAGTTCTTC.

The chain recombines TRBV7-3 with TRBJ2-1; TRBD2 aligns across 10 bases. The CDR3 loop spans 15 amino acids. Germline assignment: CDR1 SGHTA and CDR2 FQGTGA. V lost 2 bases to trimming and J lost 2 bases; unmatched junction nucleotides: 0. The chain's CDR3 is CASSLGLAAYNEQFF. CDR3 sequence (DNA): TGTGCCAGCAGCTTAGGACTAGCGGCCTACAATGAGCAGTTCTTC.

The gene calls are TRBV7-9 and TRBJ2-1; D is unclear. Trimming cost V 0 bases and J 4 bases, with 10 bases left between them. Germline CDR1 is SEHNR and CDR2 is FQNEAQ (reference sequence). The CDR3 consists of 15 residues. This CDR3 is CASSLALIGYNEQFF. The CDR3, as DNA: TGTGCCAGCAGCTTAGCGCTAATAGGGTACAATGAGCAGTTCTTC.

The chain couples TRBV11-3 to TRBJ2-4; 13 bases align to TRBD2. CDR1 is SGHNT and CDR2 is YENEEA in the germline V gene. This CDR3 comprises 20 residues. V lost 4 bases to trimming and J lost 6 bases; unmatched junction nucleotides: 18. The CDR3 nucleotides are TGTGCCAGCAGCTCCTACTTTGGGACTAGCGGGGAAACTTATGGAAACATTCAGTACTTC. This sequence encodes CASSSYFGTSGETYGNIQYF.

CDR3: CSVEDPAGRTDTQYF. The CDR3 nucleotides are TGCAGCGTTGAAGATCCGGCAGGCAGAACAGATACGCAGTATTTT. This chain connects TRBV29-1 to TRBJ2-3; D is ambiguous. CDR3 length: 15 amino acids. Germline V gives CDR1 SQVTM, CDR2 ANQGSEA. V shed 0 bases and J shed 3 bases, with 13 bases lying between them.

The V call is TRBV7-2, the J call TRBJ2-2, with D tentatively TRBD1 (6 bases). The germline V gene encodes CDR1 SGHTA and CDR2 FQGNSA. Trimming removed 5 bases from V and 1 base from J, with 11 bases in between. The CDR3 extends over 15 amino acids. For the CDR3, the DNA is TGTGCCAGCAGCCCCTCGGACAGGAACACCGGGGAGCTGTTTTTT. This gives the protein CASSPSDRNTGELFF.

The rearrangement links TRBV5-4 to TRBJ2-1; 7 nucleotides match TRBD1. The CDR3 loop spans 14 amino acids. The trim removed 3 bases at V and 9 bases at J, leaving 9 bases unmatched. CDR1 and CDR2 from the germline V gene are SGHNT and YYREEE (reference sequence). The CDR3 sequence is CASSSVPGQIEQFF. The CDR3 DNA reads as TGTGCCAGCAGCTCAGTCCCGGGACAGATTGAGCAGTTCTTC.

The CDR3 reads CASSWPHGGIAGLQETQYF. CDR3 nucleotide sequence: TGTGCCAGCAGCTGGCCGCACGGAGGAATAGCGGGACTCCAAGAGACCCAGTACTTC. V and J are TRBV7-9 and TRBJ2-5; the match to TRBD2 covers 8 bases. Germline V gene sequence: CDR1 SEHNR, CDR2 FQNEAQ (reference sequence). The CDR3 consists of 19 residues. Trimming removed 4 bases from V and 1 base from J; junction bases left unmatched: 17.

This chain connects TRBV27 to TRBJ1-3; unclear D gene. Germline V gene data show CDR1 as MNHEY and CDR2 as SMNVEV (reference sequence). V lost 6 bases and J lost 7, with 19 bases in between. The CDR3 extends over 15 amino acids. The CDR3 protein is CASSPRSHVGNTIYF. DNA of the CDR3: TGTGCCAGCAGCCCCCGGTCCCACGTGGGCAACACCATATATTTT.

The gene calls are TRBV28 and TRBJ2-1; D uncertain. CDR1 is MDHEN and CDR2 is SYDVKM in the germline V gene. This CDR3 contains 13 residues. V was trimmed by 5 bases and J by 4 bases, leaving 9 bases between them. The CDR3 is CASSHGPYNEQFF. For the CDR3, the DNA is TGTGCCAGCAGTCACGGACCGTACAATGAGCAGTTCTTC.

This clone was found a few times. This chain uses TRBV6-4 with TRBJ2-1; perhaps TRBD1 as D (6 bases). Between the trimmed V and J ends, which lost 1 base and 9 bases, there was a span of 10 bases. Germline values: CDR1 MRHNA, CDR2 SNTAGT. The CDR3 is 13 amino acids. CDR3 bases: TGTGCCAGCAGTGACTTTAGAGGGGGTGAGCAGTTCTTC. Protein product: CASSDFRGGEQFF.

This chain connects TRBV11-2 to TRBJ2-5; D unresolved. V was cut by 1 base and J by 0 bases, with 9 bases left in between. Germline-derived CDR1 and CDR2 are SGHAT and FQNNGV. CDR3 length equals 15 residues. As DNA, the CDR3 is TGTGCCAGCAGCTTAGGCGGTAGGGACCAAGAGACCCAGTACTTC. It is translated as CASSLGGRDQETQYF.

The chain is built from TRBV12-2 and TRBJ1-4. TRBV12-2 is an annotated pseudogene. The CDR3 extends over 15 amino acids. As DNA, the CDR3 is TGTGCAAGTCGCTTGCGGACGGAGGGGGATGAAAAACTGTTTTTT. As protein: CASRLRTEGDEKLFF.

The chain combines TRBV19 with TRBJ1-1; D is unresolved. The V gene lost 5 bases and the J gene lost 1 base, with 14 bases spanning the gap. Germline V lookup: CDR1 LNHDA, CDR2 SQIVND (reference sequence). CDR3 size: 15 residues. The CDR3 spells CASSGSTDSNTEAFF. CDR3 DNA: TGTGCCAGTAGTGGTTCCACGGATTCGAACACTGAAGCTTTCTTT.

This clone was counted a few times. V gene TRBV3-1 (or the pseudogene TRBV3-2) combines with J gene TRBJ2-2, with D hard to call. The germline CDR1 and CDR2 sequences are LGHDT and YNNKEL (reference sequence). Between the trimmed V and J ends, which lost 1 base and 2 bases, there was a span of 8 bases. The CDR3 extends over 15 amino acids. CDR3 bases: TGTGCCAGCAGCCAAGGCACCAGCAACACCGGGGAGCTGTTTTTT. This encodes CASSQGTSNTGELFF.

This chain uses TRBV7-9 with TRBJ1-6; perhaps TRBD1 as D (6 bases). The CDR3 is made up of 16 amino acids. Trimming cost V 4 bases and J 7 bases, with 17 bases left between them. The germline V gene has CDR1 SEHNR and CDR2 FQNEAQ (reference sequence). The CDR3 DNA reads as TGTGCCAGCAGCTCACTACAGGGAAACAGAAATTCACCCCTCCACTTT. It is translated as CASSSLQGNRNSPLHF. The full variable domain, in which reference TRBV7-9 and TRBJ1-6 provide the parts outside the CDR3, is DTGVSQNPRHKITKRGQNVTFRCDPISEHNRLYWYRQTLGQGPEFLTYFQNEAQLEKSRLLSDRFSAERPKGSFSTLEIQRTEQGDSAMYLCASSSLQGNRNSPLHFGNGTRLTVT.